Each of the 14 T cell receptor beta chains below was sequenced from the same sample in a study of T cell repertoires in cytomegalovirus infection (dated by TCRdb to between 2018 and 2020). The sequencing machine was an Illumina HiSeq 1500. In-frame beta chains were kept once TCRdb had trimmed the public reads at Q25 with fastp and called clones with MiXCR. Here each entry gathers all rows of one CDR3 protein and keeps the most common genes and DNA. This sample has a few hundred thousand distinct CDR3 sequences in its table, and roughly 20% of those were observed once. 7.5% to 9% of the sample belongs to the ten largest clones. The sequenced material came from PBMCs. The origin of the receptors is a human donor in good health (CMV status not recorded). Some clones in this sample may be carry-over from other donors' samples.

The gene calls are TRBV7-2 and TRBJ2-7; TRBD2 agrees at 7 bases. The germline CDR1 and CDR2 sequences are SGHTA and FQGNSA. V lost 8 bases and J lost 5; bases outside the gene matches: 9. The CDR3 sequence is 13 residues long. CDR3 region: CASGPRAGDEQYF. The DNA for the CDR3 is TGTGCCAGCGGCCCCCGGGCGGGGGACGAGCAGTACTTC.

The chain uses TRBV7-9 and TRBJ1-1, with unresolved D. Germline CDR1 is SEHNR and CDR2 is FQNEAQ (reference sequence). V was cut by 6 bases and J by 2 bases, with 10 bases left in between. The CDR3 has 13 residues. The DNA for the CDR3 is TGTGCCAGCAGGGGCGGGATAAACACTGAAGCTTTCTTT. It codes for CASRGGINTEAFF.

The chain combines TRBV5-1 with TRBJ1-1; D remains ambiguous. The CDR3 covers 15 residues. Per the germline V gene, CDR1 is SGHRS and CDR2 is YFSETQ. With 6 bases removed from V and 2 bases from J, the gap between germline ends came to 17 bases. The CDR3 sequence: CASNPPGQINTEAFF. CDR3 DNA: TGCGCCAGCAACCCACCAGGCCAGATTAACACTGAAGCTTTCTTT.

At least ten counts were recorded for this clonotype. The gene calls are TRBV11-2 and TRBJ2-5; 8 nucleotides line up with TRBD1. V was pared by 5 bases and J by 4 bases, with 6 bases of the junction left unmatched. Germline assignment: CDR1 SGHAT and CDR2 FQNNGV. CDR3 length equals 14 residues. CDR3 sequence reads: CASSRGQGRETQYF. The CDR3 DNA is TGTGCCAGCAGCCGCGGACAGGGTAGAGAGACCCAGTACTTC. The full variable domain, with the rest looked up from reference TRBV11-2 and TRBJ2-5, is EAGVAQSPRYKIIEKRQSVAFWCNPISGHATLYWYQQILGQGPKLLIQFQNNGVVDDSQLPKDRFSAERLKGVDSTLKIQPAKLEDSAVYLCASSRGQGRETQYFGPGTRLLVL.

This clonotype was seen a single time. The gene calls are TRBV20-1 and TRBJ2-7; the D gene is possibly TRBD1 (5 bases). Trimming shortened V by 0 bases and J by 0 bases, and 15 bases separated the two germline ends. The CDR3 runs 16 residues. Germline V gene lookup returns CDR1 DFQATT and CDR2 SNEGSKA (reference sequence). The CDR3 DNA follows: TGCAGTGCTAGAGATATGGGCATGGGGCCCTCCTACGAGCAGTACTTC. Its protein is CSARDMGMGPSYEQYF.

V usage is TRBV6-2 or TRBV6-3 and J usage is TRBJ1-2; D may be TRBD1 (6 bases). This CDR3 contains 13 residues. Germline V lookup: CDR1 MNHEY, CDR2 SVGEGT. The ends were cut back, 1 base at V and 6 bases at J, with 9 bases in the middle. The DNA of the CDR3 is TGTGCCAGCAGTTACTTCAGGGGAGATGGCTACACCTTC. This translates into CASSYFRGDGYTF.

This clonotype was found many times. V gene TRBV7-2 combines with J gene TRBJ2-3; D call uncertain. Germline V gene lookup returns CDR1 SGHTA and CDR2 FQGNSA. The CDR3 is 12 residues long. Trimming took off 1 base at V and 9 bases at J, with 8 bases between the two ends. The CDR3 protein is CASSLGQITQYF. In nucleotides, the CDR3 is TGTGCCAGCAGCTTAGGCCAGATCACGCAGTATTTT.

This chain uses TRBV11-1 with TRBJ2-6; D gene ambiguous. Trimming left V 1 base short and J 0 bases short, with 13 bases between. This CDR3 has 18 residues. CDR1 is SGHAT, CDR2 FQDESV, per germline (reference sequence). The chain's CDR3 is CASSLDARISSGANVLTF. Here the CDR3 DNA reads TGTGCCAGCAGCTTAGATGCGCGGATAAGCTCTGGGGCCAACGTCCTGACTTTC. The full variable domain, rest sourced from reference TRBV11-1 and TRBJ2-6, is EAEVAQSPRYKITEKSQAVAFWCDPISGHATLYWYRQILGQGPELLVQFQDESVVDDSQLPKDRFSAERLKGVDSTLKIQPAELGDSAMYLCASSLDARISSGANVLTFGAGSRLTVL.

This clonotype was seen a handful of times. The chain links TRBV29-1 to TRBJ1-1; 10 bases align to TRBD1. V trimming: 6 bases; J trimming: 3 bases; junction bases outside the gene matches: 4. The CDR3 is 13 residues long. In germline, CDR1 is SQVTM, CDR2 ANQGSEA. DNA of the CDR3: TGCAGCGTGACAGGGGGCGCGGACACTGAAGCTTTCTTT. It translates to CSVTGGADTEAFF.

The genes are TRBV7-2 and TRBJ1-1; TRBD1 matches at 7 bases. CDR3 length: 14 residues. The V gene's germline CDR1 is SGHTA and CDR2 FQGNSA. The trim removed 4 bases at V and 4 bases at J, leaving 6 bases unmatched. CDR3 DNA sequence: TGTGCCAGCAGCTCCGCAGGGGGGTTCACTGAAGCTTTCTTT. Encoded protein: CASSSAGGFTEAFF.

The V and J genes are TRBV9 and TRBJ1-3; the match to TRBD1 covers 7 bases. CDR1 and CDR2 from the germline V gene are SGDLS and YYNGEE. This CDR3 has 16 amino acids. V trimming: 1 base; J trimming: 3 bases; junction bases outside the gene matches: 7. The CDR3 bases are TGTGCCAGCAGCGTATGGGCGCAGGGGGGTGGAAACACCATATATTTT. It is translated as CASSVWAQGGGNTIYF.

This clonotype was seen only a few times. This chain joins TRBV7-2 and TRBJ2-5; possibly TRBD2 for D (6 bases). The CDR3 sequence is 15 residues long. Between the trimmed V and J ends, which lost 2 bases and 5 bases, there was a span of 15 bases. Germline V CDR1 and CDR2: SGHTA, FQGNSA. The DNA for the CDR3 is TGTGCCAGCAGCTTATCGTCGGGAGACGGCGAGACCCAGTACTTC. It is translated as CASSLSSGDGETQYF. Together with reference TRBV7-2 and TRBJ2-5, the CDR3 gives the full variable domain: GAGVSQSPSNKVTEKGKDVELRCDPISGHTALYWYRQSLGQGLEFLIYFQGNSAPDKSGLPSDRFSAERTGGSVSTLTIQRTQQEDSAVYLCASSLSSGDGETQYFGPGTRLLVL.

The V and J genes are TRBV12-3 or TRBV12-4 and TRBJ2-2; TRBD2 matches at 11 bases. V was clipped by 4 bases and J by 6 bases; unmatched bases: 7. This CDR3 has 16 residues. This CDR3 is CASSSAIAGGAGELFF. DNA for the CDR3: TGTGCCAGCAGTTCGGCGATAGCGGGAGGGGCCGGGGAGCTGTTTTTT.

In this sample, this clonotype turned up many times. The J gene is TRBJ2-3, the V gene TRBV7-8; TRBD2 aligns across 8 bases. The CDR3 has 16 amino acids. V dropped 1 base and J dropped 5; count of bases not matched to a gene: 8. The germline gives CDR1 SGHVS, CDR2 FQNEAQ. CDR3: CASSLVWTSRRDTQYF. The CDR3 bases are TGTGCCAGCAGCTTAGTTTGGACTAGCAGGCGAGATACGCAGTATTTT.